This T cell receptor (beta chain) was identified during a study of OX40 agonist ivuxolimab in advanced cancers. Across the whole study: Each dose-escalation patient presented with hepatocellular carcinoma, melanoma, renal cell or head and neck cancer.

TCRdb keeps only in-frame clones here, not all; method: immunoSEQ multiplex PCR. This sample has some 150,000 clones; approximately 94% occur once, and the top ten carry approximately 0.99%. The investigators sampled blood at baseline, at cycle 4 day 1, and at cycle 7 day 1. Germline V lookup: CDR1 MNHEY, CDR2 SMNVEV (reference sequence). Trimming removed 4 bases at V and 1 base at J, with 13 bases between. This CDR3 is built from 15 residues. This specimen consisted of CD4+ or CD8+ T cells sorted from blood, obtained in a trial of the OX40 agonist ivuxolimab. The source is an adult with an advanced solid tumor such as melanoma, head and neck, liver or kidney cancer. The rearrangement links TRBV27 to TRBJ1-1; the D is unclear. The DNA for the CDR3 is TGTGCCAGCAGTTCCGAGTCGGCGGGGAACACTGAAGCTTTCTTT. It encodes CASSSESAGNTEAFF.